This is a list of T cell receptor beta chains from one sample in a study of blood T cell repertoires in COVID-19. The assay was immunoSEQ multiplex PCR, and TCRdb's table has in-frame clones only and misses some. The repertoire has hundreds of thousands of clones, roughly 86% of them found once; the top ten carry almost 4%. The sequenced material came from PBMCs or T cells enriched from blood (not recorded which). These receptors originate from a young woman with acute COVID-19. CDR3s leave out the opening cysteine and the closing phenylalanine or tryptophan.

TRBV12-3/TRBV12-4	TRBJ2-7	ASSFRDEQY
TRBV6-5	TRBJ2-1	ASRRSGGEWNEQF
TRBV5-1	TRBJ2-7	ASSFQGSVEQY
TRBV9	TRBJ2-5	ASSSHQRGGLVQETQY
TRBV10-2	TRBJ2-5	ASSVRTGETQY
TRBV19	TRBJ2-7	ASSSRQGSYEQY
TRBV5-1	TRBJ1-5	ASSVGPGSTQH
TRBV5-4	TRBJ2-7	ASSLRGGNEQY
TRBV19	TRBJ2-7	ASSLGRGNEQY
TRBV19	TRBJ1-6	ASSMGQGIAYYNSPLH
TRBV2	TRBJ1-1	ASSSDRGNPEAF
TRBV4-3	TRBJ2-7	ASSQDFPDSYEQY
TRBV27	TRBJ2-7	ASSSPGTGNPHEQY
TRBV25-1	TRBJ1-1	ASSDMNTEAF
TRBV6-2/TRBV6-3	TRBJ1-2	ASGPSEFYT
TRBV2	TRBJ1-3	ASSEAVVAGNTIY
TRBV7-9	TRBJ2-5	ASSQTSGGGETQY